This is a list of T cell receptor beta chains from one sample in a study of T cell changes during pregnancy in multiple sclerosis. Clones were read by immunoSEQ multiplex PCR, and TCRdb kept only the in-frame ones, dropping some. The sample includes about 51,000 clones, roughly 93% seen only once; the top ten take under 2%. The sample consisted of peripheral blood, taken in the second trimester of pregnancy. The receptor set was obtained from a female donor with multiple sclerosis, enrolled in a pregnancy study. CDR3s include the opening cysteine and the closing phenylalanine or tryptophan. Fields, in order: clone size, D gene, V gene, J gene, CDR3 protein, CDR3 DNA. D genes are given only for firm matches. Only some rows state a clone size, as once, few, many or a class for expanded clones.

clone_size: .; d_call: .; v_call: TRBV27; j_call: TRBJ2-7; cdr3_aa: CASSQGTDRTYEQYF; cdr3_nt: TGTGCCAGCAGTCAAGGGACTGACAGAACCTACGAGCAGTACTTC
clone_size: .; d_call: .; v_call: TRBV19; j_call: TRBJ1-2; cdr3_aa: CASSSGGRRGYTF; cdr3_nt: TGTGCCAGTAGTTCAGGAGGTCGGAGGGGCTACACCTTC
clone_size: .; d_call: TRBD2; v_call: TRBV19; j_call: TRBJ2-3; cdr3_aa: CASSMFGLAGSADTQYF; cdr3_nt: TGTGCCAGTAGTATGTTCGGACTAGCGGGATCTGCAGATACGCAGTATTTT
clone_size: .; d_call: TRBD2; v_call: TRBV9; j_call: TRBJ2-1; cdr3_aa: CASSVDLAGVNEQFF; cdr3_nt: TGTGCCAGCAGCGTAGACCTAGCGGGAGTCAATGAGCAGTTCTTC
clone_size: .; d_call: .; v_call: TRBV21-1; j_call: TRBJ2-5; cdr3_aa: CASSKQGLETQYF; cdr3_nt: TGTGCCAGCAGCAAACAGGGCTTGGAGACCCAGTACTTC
clone_size: .; d_call: TRBD1; v_call: TRBV28; j_call: TRBJ1-1; cdr3_aa: CASSRDRVTEAFF; cdr3_nt: TGTGCCAGCAGTAGAGACAGGGTCACTGAAGCTTTCTTT
clone_size: .; d_call: .; v_call: TRBV6-5; j_call: TRBJ2-1; cdr3_aa: CASSYSGAGNEQFF; cdr3_nt: TGTGCCAGCAGTTACTCGGGAGCAGGTAATGAGCAGTTCTTC
clone_size: .; d_call: TRBD1; v_call: TRBV9; j_call: TRBJ2-6; cdr3_aa: CASSVARDRGPRDSGANVLTF; cdr3_nt: TGTGCCAGCAGCGTGGCCCGTGACAGGGGGCCTCGAGACTCTGGGGCCAACGTCCTGACTTTC
clone_size: once; d_call: TRBD1; v_call: TRBV29-1; j_call: TRBJ1-1; cdr3_aa: CSFRQGYTEAFF; cdr3_nt: TGCAGCTTCAGACAGGGGTACACTGAAGCTTTCTTT
clone_size: .; d_call: TRBD1; v_call: TRBV4-3; j_call: TRBJ2-5; cdr3_aa: CASSTGGTGTQYF; cdr3_nt: TGCGCCAGCAGCACAGGGGGAACTGGGACCCAGTACTTC
clone_size: .; d_call: TRBD1; v_call: TRBV5-1; j_call: TRBJ2-1; cdr3_aa: CASSTTRQGAGNEQFF; cdr3_nt: TGCGCCAGCAGCACGACTAGACAGGGGGCAGGCAATGAGCAGTTCTTC
clone_size: .; d_call: .; v_call: TRBV4-3; j_call: TRBJ1-2; cdr3_aa: CASRSSFGTPLSF; cdr3_nt: TGCGCCAGCAGGTCTTCTTTCGGGACTCCCTTATCCTTC
clone_size: .; d_call: TRBD1; v_call: TRBV7-9; j_call: TRBJ2-7; cdr3_aa: CASSPQGGTGYEQYF; cdr3_nt: TGTGCCAGCAGCCCCCAAGGCGGGACAGGCTACGAGCAGTACTTC
clone_size: .; d_call: .; v_call: TRBV2; j_call: TRBJ2-7; cdr3_aa: CASSEDNYEQYF; cdr3_nt: TGTGCCAGCAGTGAGGACAACTACGAGCAGTACTTC
clone_size: .; d_call: TRBD2; v_call: TRBV7-2; j_call: TRBJ2-7; cdr3_aa: CASSLDRTRRAEQYF; cdr3_nt: TGTGCCAGCAGCTTAGACCGGACTAGAAGAGCCGAGCAGTACTTC
clone_size: .; d_call: .; v_call: TRBV19; j_call: TRBJ1-4; cdr3_aa: CASSIAGGEKLFF; cdr3_nt: TGTGCCAGTAGTATTGCCGGGGGGGAAAAACTGTTTTTT
clone_size: .; d_call: TRBD1; v_call: TRBV7-6; j_call: TRBJ1-1; cdr3_aa: CASSLEQTGVNTEAFF; cdr3_nt: TGTGCCAGCAGCTTAGAACAAACAGGGGTAAACACTGAAGCTTTCTTT
clone_size: .; d_call: .; v_call: TRBV29-1; j_call: TRBJ2-3; cdr3_aa: CSARRGIGADTQYF; cdr3_nt: TGCAGCGCCCGACGGGGGATTGGTGCAGATACGCAGTATTTT
clone_size: .; d_call: TRBD2; v_call: TRBV18; j_call: TRBJ2-1; cdr3_aa: CASSSTGGLGDNEQFF; cdr3_nt: TGTGCCAGCTCCTCTACCGGCGGACTAGGGGACAATGAGCAGTTCTTC
clone_size: .; d_call: TRBD1; v_call: TRBV18; j_call: TRBJ1-4; cdr3_aa: CASSRDRGSANEKLFF; cdr3_nt: TGTGCCAGCTCACGGGACAGGGGGTCGGCTAATGAAAAACTGTTTTTT
clone_size: .; d_call: TRBD2; v_call: TRBV27; j_call: TRBJ2-7; cdr3_aa: CASSPASGYEQYF; cdr3_nt: TGTGCCAGCAGTCCTGCTAGCGGTTACGAGCAGTACTTC
clone_size: .; d_call: .; v_call: TRBV6-6; j_call: TRBJ2-7; cdr3_aa: CASSPPDAGRPYEQYF; cdr3_nt: TGTGCCAGCAGTCCCCCCGACGCGGGTAGGCCCTACGAGCAGTACTTC
clone_size: .; d_call: .; v_call: TRBV6-6; j_call: TRBJ2-5; cdr3_aa: CASSSGETQYF; cdr3_nt: TGTGCCAGCAGTTCCGGGGAGACCCAGTACTTC
clone_size: .; d_call: TRBD2; v_call: TRBV18; j_call: TRBJ2-5; cdr3_aa: CASSLLAGGVQETQYF; cdr3_nt: TGTGCCAGCTCACTACTAGCGGGAGGGGTACAAGAGACCCAGTACTTC
clone_size: .; d_call: TRBD1; v_call: TRBV7-9; j_call: TRBJ1-2; cdr3_aa: CASSLGDRRNYGYTF; cdr3_nt: TGTGCCAGCAGCTTAGGGGACAGGAGAAACTATGGCTACACCTTC
clone_size: once; d_call: .; v_call: TRBV18; j_call: TRBJ1-2; cdr3_aa: CASSTGSGYTF; cdr3_nt: TGTGCCAGCTCAACAGGGAGCGGCTACACCTTC
clone_size: .; d_call: TRBD2; v_call: TRBV7-2; j_call: TRBJ2-1; cdr3_aa: CASSPGLAGGPSYNEQFF; cdr3_nt: TGTGCCAGCAGTCCCGGACTAGCGGGCGGGCCCTCCTACAATGAGCAGTTCTTC
clone_size: .; d_call: TRBD1; v_call: TRBV6-5; j_call: TRBJ1-4; cdr3_aa: CASSTGGPADEKLFF; cdr3_nt: TGTGCCAGCAGTACAGGGGGCCCGGCGGATGAAAAACTGTTTTTT
clone_size: .; d_call: .; v_call: TRBV7-9; j_call: TRBJ2-1; cdr3_aa: CASSPTGRENAFF; cdr3_nt: TGTGCCAGCAGCCCCACCGGACGGGAAAACGCGTTCTTC
clone_size: .; d_call: TRBD1; v_call: TRBV7-2; j_call: TRBJ1-1; cdr3_aa: CASSLRQGNTEAFF; cdr3_nt: TGTGCCAGCAGCTTACGACAGGGGAACACTGAAGCTTTCTTT
clone_size: .; d_call: .; v_call: TRBV19; j_call: TRBJ2-6; cdr3_aa: CASSIAGLSGANVLTF; cdr3_nt: TGTGCCAGTAGTATTGCGGGCCTCTCTGGGGCCAACGTCCTGACTTTC
clone_size: .; d_call: TRBD1; v_call: TRBV6-5; j_call: TRBJ1-2; cdr3_aa: CASSSKGQGYYGYTF; cdr3_nt: TGTGCCAGCAGTAGTAAGGGACAGGGGTACTATGGCTACACCTTC
clone_size: once; d_call: TRBD2; v_call: TRBV6-5; j_call: TRBJ2-7; cdr3_aa: CASSPGGGYEQYF; cdr3_nt: TGTGCCAGCAGTCCGGGAGGGGGCTACGAGCAGTACTTC
clone_size: .; d_call: TRBD2; v_call: TRBV6-5; j_call: TRBJ2-1; cdr3_aa: CASSLLAGAFNEQFF; cdr3_nt: TGTGCCAGCAGTCTACTAGCGGGAGCATTTAATGAGCAGTTCTTC
clone_size: .; d_call: TRBD1; v_call: TRBV28; j_call: TRBJ1-5; cdr3_aa: CASSRPGQANQPQHF; cdr3_nt: TGTGCCAGCAGTCGTCCGGGACAGGCCAATCAGCCCCAGCATTTT
clone_size: few; d_call: TRBD1; v_call: TRBV9; j_call: TRBJ2-3; cdr3_aa: CASSEGQGLDTQYF; cdr3_nt: TGTGCCAGCAGCGAGGGACAGGGGTTAGATACGCAGTATTTT
clone_size: once; d_call: TRBD2; v_call: TRBV6-1; j_call: TRBJ2-7; cdr3_aa: CASRRRTGGEGEQYF; cdr3_nt: TGTGCCAGCAGGAGAAGGACCGGGGGGGAAGGCGAGCAGTACTTC
clone_size: .; d_call: TRBD2; v_call: TRBV4-2; j_call: TRBJ2-7; cdr3_aa: CASSLAGSSSYEQYF; cdr3_nt: TGTGCCAGCAGCCTAGCGGGTTCCAGCTCCTACGAGCAGTACTTC
clone_size: once; d_call: .; v_call: TRBV6-6; j_call: TRBJ2-7; cdr3_aa: CASSRGINYEQYF; cdr3_nt: TGTGCCAGCAGTAGGGGCATAAACTACGAGCAGTACTTC
clone_size: once; d_call: .; v_call: TRBV6-5; j_call: TRBJ2-5; cdr3_aa: CASSLAGVGETQYF; cdr3_nt: TGTGCCAGCAGTTTGGCGGGTGTGGGAGAGACCCAGTACTTC
clone_size: .; d_call: TRBD1; v_call: TRBV7-9; j_call: TRBJ2-1; cdr3_aa: CASSFIRGLNEQFF; cdr3_nt: TGTGCCAGCAGCTTCATCAGGGGGTTAAACGAGCAGTTCTTC
clone_size: .; d_call: .; v_call: TRBV27; j_call: TRBJ2-7; cdr3_aa: CASSFYLAGPYEQYF; cdr3_nt: TGTGCCAGCAGTTTCTATCTAGCAGGCCCCTACGAGCAGTACTTC
clone_size: .; d_call: .; v_call: TRBV4-3; j_call: TRBJ1-3; cdr3_aa: CASSQGLFSGNTIYF; cdr3_nt: TGCGCCAGCAGCCAAGGACTGTTCTCTGGAAACACCATATATTTT
clone_size: .; d_call: TRBD1; v_call: TRBV4-1; j_call: TRBJ2-7; cdr3_aa: CASSPSRGSSYEQYF; cdr3_nt: TGCGCCAGCAGCCCCTCCAGGGGGTCCTCCTACGAGCAGTACTTC
clone_size: .; d_call: TRBD2; v_call: TRBV7-6; j_call: TRBJ2-1; cdr3_aa: CASSYERTRKAGEQFF; cdr3_nt: TGTGCCAGCAGCTACGAAAGGACTAGGAAGGCGGGTGAGCAGTTCTTC
clone_size: .; d_call: .; v_call: TRBV4-3; j_call: TRBJ2-1; cdr3_aa: CASSQDGATGYNEQFF; cdr3_nt: TGCGCCAGCAGCCAAGATGGGGCGACTGGCTACAATGAGCAGTTCTTC
clone_size: once; d_call: .; v_call: TRBV4-3; j_call: TRBJ2-2; cdr3_aa: CASSQALTGNTGELFF; cdr3_nt: TGCGCCAGCAGCCAAGCTCTGACAGGGAACACCGGGGAGCTGTTTTTT
clone_size: .; d_call: TRBD2; v_call: TRBV7-3; j_call: TRBJ2-1; cdr3_aa: CASSPQRLAGANEQFF; cdr3_nt: TGTGCCAGCAGCCCCCAAAGACTAGCGGGAGCCAATGAGCAGTTCTTC
clone_size: .; d_call: TRBD2; v_call: TRBV6-6; j_call: TRBJ2-1; cdr3_aa: CASSYEGTSGNEQFF; cdr3_nt: TGTGCCAGCAGTTACGAGGGGACTAGCGGCAATGAGCAGTTCTTC
clone_size: .; d_call: .; v_call: TRBV9; j_call: TRBJ2-3; cdr3_aa: CASSVEPRASDTQYF; cdr3_nt: TGTGCCAGCAGCGTAGAACCTCGAGCTTCAGATACGCAGTATTTT
clone_size: .; d_call: TRBD2; v_call: TRBV2; j_call: TRBJ2-7; cdr3_aa: CASRGLAGGGSSYEQYF; cdr3_nt: TGTGCCAGCAGAGGACTAGCGGGAGGAGGTTCCTCCTACGAGCAGTACTTC
clone_size: .; d_call: .; v_call: TRBV28; j_call: TRBJ2-7; cdr3_aa: CASSPSVGGGSYEQYF; cdr3_nt: TGTGCCAGCAGTCCGTCCGTTGGGGGAGGCTCCTACGAGCAGTACTTC
clone_size: .; d_call: TRBD1; v_call: TRBV28; j_call: TRBJ1-5; cdr3_aa: CASSLGTGINQPQHF; cdr3_nt: TGTGCCAGCAGTTTAGGGACAGGGATCAATCAGCCCCAGCATTTT
clone_size: .; d_call: .; v_call: TRBV4-3; j_call: TRBJ2-6; cdr3_aa: CASSQDGGAGANVLTF; cdr3_nt: TGCGCCAGCAGCCAAGATGGGGGCGCTGGGGCCAACGTCCTGACTTTC
clone_size: .; d_call: TRBD1; v_call: TRBV15; j_call: TRBJ1-4; cdr3_aa: CATSRGRQGGNEKLFF; cdr3_nt: TGTGCCACCAGCAGAGGACGACAGGGCGGTAATGAAAAACTGTTTTTT
clone_size: .; d_call: TRBD1; v_call: TRBV19; j_call: TRBJ1-5; cdr3_aa: CASSIDRDRAHYSNQPQHF; cdr3_nt: TGTGCCAGTAGTATAGATAGGGACAGGGCCCACTATAGCAATCAGCCCCAGCATTTT
clone_size: .; d_call: TRBD1; v_call: TRBV28; j_call: TRBJ1-2; cdr3_aa: CASSSLVEGGTGVWYGYTF; cdr3_nt: TGTGCCAGCAGTTCGCTAGTCGAAGGCGGGACAGGGGTTTGGTATGGCTACACCTTC
clone_size: .; d_call: TRBD2; v_call: TRBV5-8; j_call: TRBJ2-5; cdr3_aa: CASSPGTSGRETQYF; cdr3_nt: TGTGCCAGCAGCCCCGGGACTAGCGGGCGGGAGACCCAGTACTTC
clone_size: .; d_call: .; v_call: TRBV7-9; j_call: TRBJ2-7; cdr3_aa: CASSQGQSYEQYF; cdr3_nt: TGTGCCAGCAGCCAAGGACAGTCCTACGAGCAGTACTTC
clone_size: .; d_call: TRBD1; v_call: TRBV15; j_call: TRBJ2-7; cdr3_aa: CATSRLGQNYEQYF; cdr3_nt: TGTGCCACCAGCAGACTGGGACAGAACTACGAGCAGTACTTC